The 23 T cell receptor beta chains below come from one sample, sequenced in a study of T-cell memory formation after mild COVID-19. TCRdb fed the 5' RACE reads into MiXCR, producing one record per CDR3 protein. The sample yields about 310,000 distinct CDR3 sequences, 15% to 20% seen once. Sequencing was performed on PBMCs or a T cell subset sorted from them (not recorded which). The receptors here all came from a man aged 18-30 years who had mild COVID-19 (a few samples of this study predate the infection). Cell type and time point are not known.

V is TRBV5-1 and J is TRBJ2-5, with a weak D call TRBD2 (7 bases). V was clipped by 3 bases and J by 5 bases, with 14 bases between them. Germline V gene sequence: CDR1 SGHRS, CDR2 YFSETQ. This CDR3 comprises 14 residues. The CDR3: CASSSGGPVETQYF. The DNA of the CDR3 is TGCGCCAGCAGCTCCGGGGGGCCAGTCGAGACCCAGTACTTC. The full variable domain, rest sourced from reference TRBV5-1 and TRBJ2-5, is KAGVTQTPRYLIKTRGQQVTLSCSPISGHRSVSWYQQTPGQGLQFLFEYFSETQRNKGNFPGRFSGRQFSNSRSEMNVSTLELGDSALYLCASSSGGPVETQYFGPGTRLLVL.

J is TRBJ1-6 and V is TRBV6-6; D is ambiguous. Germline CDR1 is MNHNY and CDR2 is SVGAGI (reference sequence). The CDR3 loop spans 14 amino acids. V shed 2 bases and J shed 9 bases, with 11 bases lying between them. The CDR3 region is CASSYRPTSSPLHF. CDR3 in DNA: TGTGCCAGCAGTTACCGGCCTACAAGTTCACCCCTCCACTTT.

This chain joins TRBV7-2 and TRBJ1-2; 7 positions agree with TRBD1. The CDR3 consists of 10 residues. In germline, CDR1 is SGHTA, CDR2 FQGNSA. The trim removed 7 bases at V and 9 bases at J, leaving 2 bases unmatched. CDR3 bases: TGTGCCAGCAAGGGACAGAGCTACACCTTC. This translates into CASKGQSYTF.

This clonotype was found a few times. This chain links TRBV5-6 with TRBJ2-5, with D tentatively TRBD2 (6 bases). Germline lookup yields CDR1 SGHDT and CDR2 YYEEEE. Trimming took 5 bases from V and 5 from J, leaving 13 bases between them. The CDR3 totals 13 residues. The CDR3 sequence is CASRAGPHETQYF. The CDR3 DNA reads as TGTGCCAGCAGGGCGGGACCTCACGAGACCCAGTACTTC. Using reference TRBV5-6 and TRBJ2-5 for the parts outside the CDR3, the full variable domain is DAGVTQSPTHLIKTRGQQVTLRCSPKSGHDTVSWYQQALGQGPQFIFQYYEEEERQRGNFPDRFSGHQFPNYSSELNVNALLLGDSALYLCASRAGPHETQYFGPGTRLLVL.

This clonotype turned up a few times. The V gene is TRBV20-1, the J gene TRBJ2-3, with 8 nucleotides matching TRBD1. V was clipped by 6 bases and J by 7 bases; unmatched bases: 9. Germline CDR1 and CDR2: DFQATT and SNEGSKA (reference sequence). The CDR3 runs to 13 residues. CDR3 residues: CSAPRTGTYTQYF. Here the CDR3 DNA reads TGCAGTGCCCCCCGGACAGGGACCTATACGCAGTATTTT.

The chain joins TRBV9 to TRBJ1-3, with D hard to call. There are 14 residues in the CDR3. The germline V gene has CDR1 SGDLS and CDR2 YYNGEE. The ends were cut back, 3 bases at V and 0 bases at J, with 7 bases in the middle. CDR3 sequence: CASSGQPSGNTIYF. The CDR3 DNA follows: TGTGCCAGCAGCGGGCAACCCTCTGGAAACACCATATATTTT.

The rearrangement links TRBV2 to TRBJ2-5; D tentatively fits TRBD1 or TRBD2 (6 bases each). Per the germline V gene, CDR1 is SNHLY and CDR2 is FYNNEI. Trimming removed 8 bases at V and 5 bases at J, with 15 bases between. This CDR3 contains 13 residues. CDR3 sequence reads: CASERGAQETQYF. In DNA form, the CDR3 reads TGTGCCAGCGAGAGGGGGGCCCAGGAGACCCAGTACTTC.

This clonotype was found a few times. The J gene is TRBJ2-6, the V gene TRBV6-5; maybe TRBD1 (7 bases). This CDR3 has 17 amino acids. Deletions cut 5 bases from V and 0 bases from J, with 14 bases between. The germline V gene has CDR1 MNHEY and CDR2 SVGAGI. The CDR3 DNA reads TGTGCCAGCAGTGGAGGGTGGGACAGCTCTGGGGCCAACGTCCTGACTTTC. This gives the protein CASSGGWDSSGANVLTF.

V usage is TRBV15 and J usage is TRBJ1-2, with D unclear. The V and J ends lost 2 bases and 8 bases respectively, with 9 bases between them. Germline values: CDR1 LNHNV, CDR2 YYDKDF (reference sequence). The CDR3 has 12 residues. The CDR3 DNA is TGTGCCACCAGCAGATCCGAGGGAGGCTACACCTTC. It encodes CATSRSEGGYTF.

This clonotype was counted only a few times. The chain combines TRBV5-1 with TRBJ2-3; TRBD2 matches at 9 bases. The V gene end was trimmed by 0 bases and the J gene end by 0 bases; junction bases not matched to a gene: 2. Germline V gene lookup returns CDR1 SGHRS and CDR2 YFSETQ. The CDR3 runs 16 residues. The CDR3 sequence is CASSLVLAGSTDTQYF. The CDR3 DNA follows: TGCGCCAGCAGCTTGGTACTAGCGGGTAGCACAGATACGCAGTATTTT.

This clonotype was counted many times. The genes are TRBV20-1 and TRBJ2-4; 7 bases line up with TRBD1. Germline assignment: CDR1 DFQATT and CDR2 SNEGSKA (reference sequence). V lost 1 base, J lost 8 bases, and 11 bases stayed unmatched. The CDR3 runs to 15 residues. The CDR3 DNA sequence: TGCAGTGCTAGAGGACAGGGTGGAGGAAGATACATTCAGTACTTC. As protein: CSARGQGGGRYIQYF.

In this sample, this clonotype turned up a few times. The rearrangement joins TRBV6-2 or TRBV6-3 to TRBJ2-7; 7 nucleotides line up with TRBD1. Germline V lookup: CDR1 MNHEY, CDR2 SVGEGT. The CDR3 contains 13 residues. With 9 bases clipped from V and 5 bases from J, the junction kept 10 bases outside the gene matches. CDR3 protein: CASNDRVGHEQYV. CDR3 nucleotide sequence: TGTGCCAGTAACGACAGGGTCGGACACGAGCAGTACGTC.

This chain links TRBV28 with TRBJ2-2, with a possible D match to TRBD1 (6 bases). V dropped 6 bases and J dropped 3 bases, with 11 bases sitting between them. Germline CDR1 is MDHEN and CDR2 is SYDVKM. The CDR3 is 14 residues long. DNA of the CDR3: TGTGCCAGCAGGGGGGCGGCGGACACCGGGGAGCTGTTTTTT. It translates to CASRGAADTGELFF.

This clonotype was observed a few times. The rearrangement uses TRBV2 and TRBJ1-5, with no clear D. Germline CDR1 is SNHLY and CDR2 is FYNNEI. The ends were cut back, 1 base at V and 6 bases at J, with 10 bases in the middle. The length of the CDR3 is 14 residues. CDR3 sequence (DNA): TGTGCCAGCAGTGAAGTTTGGGTGGGTCAGCCCCAGCATTTT. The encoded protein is CASSEVWVGQPQHF.

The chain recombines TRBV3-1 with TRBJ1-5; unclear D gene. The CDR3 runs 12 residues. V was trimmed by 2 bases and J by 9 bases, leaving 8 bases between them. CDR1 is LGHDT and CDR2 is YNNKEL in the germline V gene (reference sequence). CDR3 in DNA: TGTGCCAGCAGCCAAAGGGATGCGCCCCAGCATTTT. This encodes CASSQRDAPQHF.

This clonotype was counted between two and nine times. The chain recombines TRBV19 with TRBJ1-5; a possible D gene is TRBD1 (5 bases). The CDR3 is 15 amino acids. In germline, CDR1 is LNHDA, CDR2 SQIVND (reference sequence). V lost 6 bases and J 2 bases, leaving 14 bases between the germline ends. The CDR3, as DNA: TGTGCCAGTAGATATGGGGGAGTCGGCAATCAGCCCCAGCATTTT. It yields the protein CASRYGGVGNQPQHF.

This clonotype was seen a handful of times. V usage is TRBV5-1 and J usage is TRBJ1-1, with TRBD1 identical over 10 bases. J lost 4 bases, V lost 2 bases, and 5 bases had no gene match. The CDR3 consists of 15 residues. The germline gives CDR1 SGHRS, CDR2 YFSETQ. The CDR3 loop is CASSFRRQGATEAFF. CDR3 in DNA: TGCGCCAGCAGCTTCAGAAGACAGGGGGCCACTGAAGCTTTCTTT.

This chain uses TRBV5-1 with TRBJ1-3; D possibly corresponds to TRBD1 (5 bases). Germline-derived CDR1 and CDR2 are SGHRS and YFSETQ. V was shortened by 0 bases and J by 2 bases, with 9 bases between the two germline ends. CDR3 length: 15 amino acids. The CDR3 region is CASSLAPGTGNTIYF. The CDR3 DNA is TGCGCCAGCAGCTTGGCCCCAGGGACTGGAAACACCATATATTTT.

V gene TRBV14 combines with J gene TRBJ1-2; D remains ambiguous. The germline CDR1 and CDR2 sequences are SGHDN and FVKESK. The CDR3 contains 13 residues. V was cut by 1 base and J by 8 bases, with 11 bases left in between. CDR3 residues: CASSQGQRRGYTF. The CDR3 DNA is TGTGCCAGCAGCCAAGGCCAGAGACGGGGCTACACCTTC.

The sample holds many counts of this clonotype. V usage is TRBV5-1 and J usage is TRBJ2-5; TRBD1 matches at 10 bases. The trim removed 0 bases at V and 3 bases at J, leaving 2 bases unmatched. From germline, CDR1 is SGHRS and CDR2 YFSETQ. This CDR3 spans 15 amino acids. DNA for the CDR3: TGCGCCAGCAGCTTGGCTGGGACAGGGGAAGAGACCCAGTACTTC. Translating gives CASSLAGTGEETQYF.

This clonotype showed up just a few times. CDR3 amino acids: CASSLRDVYNEQFF. CDR3 nucleotides: TGTGCCAGCAGCCTAAGGGACGTTTACAATGAGCAGTTCTTC. The genes are TRBV7-8 and TRBJ2-1; D tentatively fits TRBD1 or TRBD2 (5 bases each). V was cut by 5 bases and J by 4 bases, with 12 bases left in between. This CDR3 has 14 amino acids. Germline CDR1 and CDR2: SGHVS and FQNEAQ.

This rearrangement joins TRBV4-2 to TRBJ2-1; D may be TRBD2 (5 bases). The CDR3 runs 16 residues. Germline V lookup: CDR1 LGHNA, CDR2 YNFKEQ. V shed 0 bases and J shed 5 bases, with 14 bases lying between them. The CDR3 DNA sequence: TGTGCCAGCAGCCAAGACGTTTGGGAGAGAAACAATGAGCAGTTCTTC. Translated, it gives CASSQDVWERNNEQFF.

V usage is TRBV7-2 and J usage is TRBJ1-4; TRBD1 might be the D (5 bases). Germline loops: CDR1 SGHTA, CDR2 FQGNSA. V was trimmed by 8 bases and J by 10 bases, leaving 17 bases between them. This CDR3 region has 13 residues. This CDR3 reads CASPRQWPGKLFF. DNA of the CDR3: TGTGCCAGCCCCCGACAGTGGCCTGGAAAACTGTTTTTT. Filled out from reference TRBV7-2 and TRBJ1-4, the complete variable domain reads GAGVSQSPSNKVTEKGKDVELRCDPISGHTALYWYRQSLGQGLEFLIYFQGNSAPDKSGLPSDRFSAERTGGSVSTLTIQRTQQEDSAVYLCASPRQWPGKLFFGSGTQLSVL.